This T cell receptor beta chain was recovered during a study of cytomegalovirus exposure and HLA in healthy donors. Whole-study findings and limits: Some public TCRs appeared in many individuals, while most sequences were rare. Within a later analysis, the majority of CMV-associated TCR beta chains appeared HLA-restricted.

It was with 60 Vbeta and 13 Jbeta primers that the PCR ran. TCRdb's table, derived via immunoSEQ multiplex PCR, lists solely in-frame clones and lacks some. The sample includes approximately 120,000 clones, around 82% seen only once; the top ten take around 3.6%. Notes on this clone: The target antigen is unknown.

This receptor was identified in a man aged 35-49 years in good health and CMV-seronegative. The specimen sequenced was PBMCs.

The CDR3 spells CASSSLGLTRNTIYF. The CDR3, as DNA: TGTGCCAGCAGCTCGCTCGGACTAACAAGAAACACCATATATTTT. The chain uses TRBV7-3 and TRBJ1-3, with D hard to call. V was cut by 4 bases and J by 5 bases, with 15 bases left in between. Germline V gene data show CDR1 as SGHTA and CDR2 as FQGTGA. The CDR3 is 15 residues long.